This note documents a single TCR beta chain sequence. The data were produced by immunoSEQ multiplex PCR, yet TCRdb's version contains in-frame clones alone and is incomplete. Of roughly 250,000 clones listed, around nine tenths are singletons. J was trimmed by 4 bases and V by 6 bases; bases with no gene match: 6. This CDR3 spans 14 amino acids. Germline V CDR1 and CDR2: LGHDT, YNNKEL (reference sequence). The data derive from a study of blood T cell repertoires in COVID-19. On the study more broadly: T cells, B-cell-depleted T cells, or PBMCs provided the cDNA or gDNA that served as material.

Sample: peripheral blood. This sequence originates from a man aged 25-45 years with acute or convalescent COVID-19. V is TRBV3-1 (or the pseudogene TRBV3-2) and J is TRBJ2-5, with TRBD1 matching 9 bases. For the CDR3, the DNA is TGTGCCAGCAGATACACAGGGGGCGGAGAGACCCAGTACTTC. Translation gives CASRYTGGGETQYF.